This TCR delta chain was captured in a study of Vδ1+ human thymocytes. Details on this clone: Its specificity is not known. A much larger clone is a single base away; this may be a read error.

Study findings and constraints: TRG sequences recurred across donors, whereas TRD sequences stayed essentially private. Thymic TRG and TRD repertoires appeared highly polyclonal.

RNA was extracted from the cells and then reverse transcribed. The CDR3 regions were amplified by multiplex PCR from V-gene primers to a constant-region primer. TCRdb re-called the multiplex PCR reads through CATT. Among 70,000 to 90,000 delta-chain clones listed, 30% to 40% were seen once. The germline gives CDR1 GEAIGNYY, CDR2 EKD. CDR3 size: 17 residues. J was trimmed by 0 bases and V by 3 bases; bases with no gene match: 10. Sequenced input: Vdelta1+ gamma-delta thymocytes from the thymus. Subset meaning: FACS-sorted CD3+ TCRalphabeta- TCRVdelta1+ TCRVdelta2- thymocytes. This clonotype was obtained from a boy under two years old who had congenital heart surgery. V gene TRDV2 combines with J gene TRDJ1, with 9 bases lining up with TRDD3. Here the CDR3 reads CACDEEELGDHTDKLIF. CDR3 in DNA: TGTGCCTGTGACGAAGAAGAACTGGGGGACCACACCGATAAACTCATCTTT.